Shown below are 25 T cell receptor beta chains from a single sample sequenced in a study of CD8 T cells in Susac syndrome. RNA amounts of about 0.5 to 1 ug underwent reverse transcription with random hexamers. One entry per CDR3 protein results from TCRdb running MiXCR on the immunoSEQ multiplex PCR reads. The sample yields hundreds of thousands of distinct CDR3 sequences, 96% seen once. The sequenced sample consisted of CD4+ T cells from PBMCs. These receptors all stem from a human donor with Susac syndrome.

The rearrangement uses TRBV29-1 and TRBJ1-1; no reliable D call. CDR3 length: 11 amino acids. Germline CDR1 SQVTM, CDR2 ANQGSEA. Between the trimmed V and J ends, which lost 6 bases and 5 bases, there was a span of 10 bases. As DNA, the CDR3 is TGCAGCGTCGTTGGGATGACTGAAGCTTTCTTT. It is translated as CSVVGMTEAFF.

The table lists this clonotype with a count of one. The chain employs TRBV29-1 and TRBJ2-3; the D is unclear. The CDR3 is 12 amino acids. Germline V gives CDR1 SQVTM, CDR2 ANQGSEA. Trimming shortened V by 5 bases and J by 0 bases, and 6 bases separated the two germline ends. Written as DNA, the CDR3 is TGCAGCGTTTACGGAAGCACAGATACGCAGTATTTT. Protein product: CSVYGSTDTQYF.

This clonotype was seen a single time. V gene TRBV20-1 combines with J gene TRBJ2-5; D not resolved. The V gene's germline CDR1 is DFQATT and CDR2 SNEGSKA (reference sequence). The V and J ends lost 4 bases and 0 bases respectively, with 12 bases between them. This CDR3 has 14 residues. The CDR3 nucleotides are TGCAGTGCTACAGAACAGAGGTACCAAGAGACCCAGTACTTC. Translated, it gives CSATEQRYQETQYF.

The chain combines TRBV7-2 with TRBJ2-5; TRBD1 or TRBD2 may be the D gene (5 bases each). The V and J ends lost 1 base and 5 bases respectively, with 14 bases between them. Germline V gives CDR1 SGHTA, CDR2 FQGNSA. This CDR3 comprises 15 residues. The CDR3 loop is CASSLGGTKVETQYF. The DNA for the CDR3 is TGTGCCAGCAGCTTAGGGGGGACCAAGGTGGAGACCCAGTACTTC.

The V and J genes are TRBV18 and TRBJ2-1; the match to TRBD2 covers 10 bases. The germline CDR1 and CDR2 sequences are KGHSH and LQKENI. V dropped 2 bases and J dropped 5; count of bases not matched to a gene: 3. The CDR3 length is 15 residues. The CDR3 DNA reads as TGTGCCAGCTCACCAGTTCTAGCGGGAGACAATGAGCAGTTCTTC. It encodes CASSPVLAGDNEQFF.

The chain combines TRBV24-1 with TRBJ2-7, with unresolved D. Germline CDR1 is KGHDR and CDR2 is SFDVKD. V was shortened by 10 bases and J by 5 bases, with 20 bases between the two germline ends. This CDR3 is 14 amino acids long. The CDR3 DNA reads as TGTGCCACTGCAACCGGACGCAGTCGTGACGAGCAGTACTTC. Its protein is CATATGRSRDEQYF.

This clonotype was recorded only once. The chain recombines TRBV30 with TRBJ2-5; D may be TRBD1 (6 bases). The germline CDR1 and CDR2 sequences are GTSNPN and SVGIG (reference sequence). CDR3 length: 13 amino acids. The V end was cut by 1 base, the J end by 7 bases, with 13 bases between. CDR3 DNA sequence: TGTGCCTGGAGTGGGGGGCCCCTGGGGACCCAGTACTTC. Its protein is CAWSGGPLGTQYF.

As concerns this clonotype: Mismatch with germline at one junction end may stem from a read error. CDR3 in DNA: TGTGCCAGCCGTTTCGGGGTCCCTGGGGCCAACGTCCTGACTTTC. As protein: CASRFGVPGANVLTF. The J gene is TRBJ2-6, the V gene TRBV12-3 or TRBV12-4; D possibly corresponds to TRBD2 (5 bases). This CDR3 comprises 15 residues.

V and J are TRBV28 and TRBJ2-3; D possibly matches TRBD1 or TRBD2 (5 bases each). Germline loops: CDR1 MDHEN, CDR2 SYDVKM. The CDR3 has 16 residues. The germline V and J ends were trimmed by 4 bases and 8 bases, with 22 bases remaining between them. The DNA of the CDR3 is TGTGCCAGCAGTTCGAGGGGACCACCACAACTAGGTACGCAGTATTTT. This sequence encodes CASSSRGPPQLGTQYF.

CDR3 amino acids: CAWSPGQGQKAFF. CDR3 sequence (DNA): TGTGCCTGGAGTCCCGGACAGGGTCAGAAAGCTTTCTTT. The chain links TRBV30 to TRBJ1-1, with TRBD1 matching 8 bases. The junction had 8 bases not matched to a gene; V was cut back by 2 bases and J by 9 bases. CDR1 is GTSNPN and CDR2 is SVGIG in the germline V gene (reference sequence). The CDR3 length is 13 residues.

The rearrangement links TRBV13 to TRBJ1-2; D ambiguous. In germline, CDR1 is PRHDT, CDR2 FYEKMQ (reference sequence). CDR3 length: 12 residues. Trimming cost V 7 bases and J 2 bases, with 8 bases left between them. The DNA of the CDR3 is TGTGCCAGCACTGGGAACAACTATGGCTACACCTTC. This sequence encodes CASTGNNYGYTF.

The rearrangement uses TRBV6-6 and TRBJ1-2, with 9 bases that match TRBD1. The junction had 5 bases not matched to a gene; V was cut back by 6 bases and J by 9 bases. Germline CDR1 and CDR2: MNHNY and SVGAGI (reference sequence). CDR3 size: 12 residues. The CDR3 protein is CASSSTGGSYTF. For the CDR3, the DNA is TGTGCCAGCAGCTCGACAGGGGGGAGCTACACCTTC.

The chain combines TRBV5-1 with TRBJ1-1; D is undetermined. The V gene's germline CDR1 is SGHRS and CDR2 YFSETQ. The CDR3 extends over 13 amino acids. V lost 2 bases and J lost 1, with 6 bases in between. DNA for the CDR3: TGCGCCAGCAGCTTCGAAGGGAACACTGAAGCTTTCTTT. Its protein is CASSFEGNTEAFF.

The gene calls are TRBV14 and TRBJ2-1, with a weak D call TRBD1 (5 bases). V lost 0 bases to trimming and J lost 7 bases, with 10 bases between them. Germline V gene lookup returns CDR1 SGHDN and CDR2 FVKESK. The CDR3 loop spans 14 amino acids. CDR3 coding DNA: TGTGCCAGCAGCCAAGACCTGGGGCGAAATGAGCAGTTCTTC. The encoded protein is CASSQDLGRNEQFF. Supplemented by reference TRBV14 and TRBJ2-1, the full variable domain reads EAGVTQFPSHSVIEKGQTVTLRCDPISGHDNLYWYRRVMGKEIKFLLHFVKESKQDESGMPNNRFLAERTGGTYSTLKVQPAELEDSGVYFCASSQDLGRNEQFFGPGTRLTVL.

The gene calls are TRBV19 and TRBJ1-5; D is uncertain. The CDR3 covers 14 residues. V was shortened by 4 bases and J by 1 base, with 8 bases between the two germline ends. Looked up from germline, CDR1 is LNHDA and CDR2 is SQIVND (reference sequence). CDR3: CASSRADSNQPQHF. In DNA, the CDR3 is TGTGCCAGTAGTAGGGCAGACAGCAATCAGCCCCAGCATTTT.

The rearrangement uses TRBV4-1 and TRBJ2-5; 8 nucleotides align to TRBD2. CDR3 size: 14 residues. CDR1 and CDR2 from the germline V gene are MGHRA and YSYEKL. Trimming cost V 3 bases and J 4 bases; bases outside gene matches: 4. The CDR3 is CASSQGLGRETQYF. CDR3 coding DNA: TGCGCCAGCAGCCAGGGACTAGGTCGAGAGACCCAGTACTTC.

This clonotype was found once. The chain is built from TRBV7-2 and TRBJ2-4, with 8 bases lining up with TRBD2. Germline V gene data show CDR1 as SGHTA and CDR2 as FQGNSA. The CDR3 extends over 14 amino acids. V trimming: 4 bases; J trimming: 5 bases; junction bases outside the gene matches: 4. The CDR3 region has the DNA TGTGCCAGCAGCTATAGCGGGACCGAAAACATTCAGTACTTC. Translating it yields CASSYSGTENIQYF.

This clonotype occurred once. CDR3 sequence reads: CAWSVMEGPFQETQYF. Here the CDR3 DNA reads TGTGCCTGGAGTGTTATGGAGGGACCATTTCAAGAGACCCAGTACTTC. The chain combines TRBV30 with TRBJ2-5; D might be TRBD2 (6 bases). Germline V gene lookup returns CDR1 GTSNPN and CDR2 SVGIG (reference sequence). The CDR3 extends over 16 amino acids. V was trimmed by 0 bases and J by 2 bases, leaving 16 bases between them. The full variable domain, its missing parts supplied by reference TRBV30 and TRBJ2-5, is SQTIHQWPATLVQPVGSPLSLECTVEGTSNPNLYWYRQAAGRGLQLLFYSVGIGQISSEVPQNLSASRPQDRQFILSSKKLLLSDSGFYLCAWSVMEGPFQETQYFGPGTRLLVL.

In this sample, this clonotype turned up once. This CDR3 is CASSFGQPRETQYF. In DNA form, the CDR3 reads TGCGCCAGCAGCTTCGGACAGCCCCGAGAGACCCAGTACTTC. V is TRBV5-1 and J is TRBJ2-5; weak D call: TRBD1 (6 bases). The CDR3 is 14 amino acids. Trimming took 2 bases from V and 4 from J, leaving 12 bases between them. Germline V gives CDR1 SGHRS, CDR2 YFSETQ. The full variable domain, its missing parts supplied by reference TRBV5-1 and TRBJ2-5, is KAGVTQTPRYLIKTRGQQVTLSCSPISGHRSVSWYQQTPGQGLQFLFEYFSETQRNKGNFPGRFSGRQFSNSRSEMNVSTLELGDSALYLCASSFGQPRETQYFGPGTRLLVL.

The chain carries TRBV7-3 and TRBJ2-7, with 10 positions matching TRBD2. The CDR3 length is 15 residues. With 5 bases clipped from V and 5 bases from J, the junction kept 9 bases outside the gene matches. CDR1 is SGHTA and CDR2 is FQGTGA in the germline V gene. For the CDR3, the DNA is TGTGCCAGCAGCGCCAGCGGGAGGGCCGATCACGAGCAGTACTTC. This sequence encodes CASSASGRADHEQYF. The whole variable domain, remainder taken from reference TRBV7-3 and TRBJ2-7, is GAGVSQTPSNKVTEKGKYVELRCDPISGHTALYWYRQSLGQGPEFLIYFQGTGAADDSGLPNDRFFAVRPEGSVSTLKIQRTERGDSAVYLCASSASGRADHEQYFGPGTRLTVT.

The V call is TRBV12-3 or TRBV12-4, the J call TRBJ2-3; TRBD2 agrees at 9 bases. V was pared by 6 bases and J by 2 bases, with 15 bases of the junction left unmatched. The CDR3 runs to 18 residues. The CDR3 region has the DNA TGTGCCAGCAGCCAGACCCTTTTAGCGGGAGTGAACACAGATACGCAGTATTTT. It is translated as CASSQTLLAGVNTDTQYF.

In its sample, this clonotype was seen once. The V and J genes are TRBV5-4 and TRBJ2-1, with D possibly TRBD2 on 6 matching bases. V was clipped by 0 bases and J by 7 bases, with 11 bases between them. The CDR3 contains 14 residues. In germline, CDR1 is SGHNT, CDR2 YYREEE (reference sequence). CDR3 nucleotide sequence: TGTGCCAGCAGCTTGGGATTAGCGGTGAATGAGCAGTTCTTC. It yields the protein CASSLGLAVNEQFF.

The gene calls are TRBV25-1 and TRBJ1-1; perhaps TRBD1 as D (6 bases). V was trimmed by 8 bases and J by 1 base, leaving 14 bases between them. Germline loops: CDR1 MGHDK, CDR2 SYGVNS. CDR3 length: 14 residues. CDR3 DNA: TGTGCCAGCCGCCCTCCCAGGGGGAACACTGAAGCTTTCTTT. This gives the protein CASRPPRGNTEAFF. Based on the CDR3 plus reference TRBV25-1 and TRBJ1-1, the full variable domain is EADIYQTPRYLVIGTGKKITLECSQTMGHDKMYWYQQDPGMELHLIHYSYGVNSTEKGDLSSESTVSRIRTEHFPLTLESARPSHTSQYLCASRPPRGNTEAFFGQGTRLTVV.

V usage is TRBV18 and J usage is TRBJ1-2; 11 nucleotides agree with TRBD1. The CDR3 is 15 residues long. J was trimmed by 5 bases and V by 4 bases; bases with no gene match: 6. Germline-derived CDR1 and CDR2 are KGHSH and LQKENI. CDR3 sequence (DNA): TGTGCCAGCTCACTGGACAGGGGGCGCGATTATGGCTACACCTTC. Its protein is CASSLDRGRDYGYTF.

The rearrangement joins TRBV9 to TRBJ1-3, with unresolved D. CDR3 length: 14 amino acids. Trimming left V 0 bases short and J 3 bases short, with 7 bases between. The germline gives CDR1 SGDLS, CDR2 YYNGEE. The CDR3 region is CASSVGGIGNTIYF. The CDR3 nucleotides are TGTGCCAGCAGCGTAGGAGGGATTGGAAACACCATATATTTT.